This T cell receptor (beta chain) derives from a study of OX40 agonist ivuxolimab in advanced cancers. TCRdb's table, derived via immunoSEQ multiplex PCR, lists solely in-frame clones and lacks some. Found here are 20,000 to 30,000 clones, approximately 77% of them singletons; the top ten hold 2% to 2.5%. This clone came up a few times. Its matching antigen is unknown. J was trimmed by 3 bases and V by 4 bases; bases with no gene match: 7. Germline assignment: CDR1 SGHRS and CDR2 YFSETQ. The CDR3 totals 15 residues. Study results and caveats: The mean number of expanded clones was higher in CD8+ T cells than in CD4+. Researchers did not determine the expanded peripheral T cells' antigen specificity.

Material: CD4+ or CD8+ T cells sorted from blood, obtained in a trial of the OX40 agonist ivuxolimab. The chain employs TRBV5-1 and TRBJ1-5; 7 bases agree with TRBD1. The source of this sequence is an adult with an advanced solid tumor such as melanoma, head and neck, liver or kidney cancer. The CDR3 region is CASSPAGQSNQPQHF. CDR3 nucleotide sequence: TGCGCCAGCAGCCCCGCGGGACAGTCCAATCAGCCCCAGCATTTT.